This T cell receptor (beta chain) was documented in a study of blood T cell repertoires in COVID-19. Study information: The United States, Italy and Spain were the sources of the acute and convalescent COVID-19 samples. PBMCs, B-cell-depleted T cells, or T cells were the source of the cDNA or gDNA that made up the material.

The CDR3 is 20 amino acids. Germline loops: CDR1 LGHNA, CDR2 YSLEER. With 0 bases clipped from V and 4 bases from J, the junction kept 17 bases outside the gene matches. Patients of the Seattle cohort, enrolled during active infection, were followed longitudinally. This clone was detected only once. TCRdb's copy holds only in-frame clones and misses some; the assay was immunoSEQ multiplex PCR. The repertoire consists of approximately 150,000 clones, with over 75% occurring once and the leading ten covering around an eighth. Sequencing was carried out using peripheral blood. The V and J genes are TRBV4-3 and TRBJ2-7; 11 positions agree with TRBD2. The receptor was derived from a man between 18 and 29 years old with COVID-19, enrolled during active disease. The DNA for the CDR3 is TGCGCCAGCAGCCAAGATGCACAGGGGGCGCGGCTAGCGGGAGGTTACGAGCAGTACTTC. Its protein product is CASSQDAQGARLAGGYEQYF.